This entry lists 10 T cell receptor beta chains sequenced from one sample in a study of beta chain features in type 1 diabetes. Investigators reverse transcribed all isolated RNA, so they sequenced expressed TCRB transcripts. Clones were read by immunoSEQ multiplex PCR, and TCRdb kept only the in-frame ones, dropping some. The sample lists around 300,000 clones, more than 9.5% occurring once. Input material: naive CD4+ T cells from blood. The receptors derive from a woman aged 30 to 39 in good health.

This clone was observed a handful of times. V and J are TRBV7-2 and TRBJ2-2; 12 bases line up with TRBD2. The CDR3 runs to 18 residues. Germline V gene lookup returns CDR1 SGHTA and CDR2 FQGNSA. J was trimmed by 1 base and V by 5 bases; bases with no gene match: 8. The CDR3 nucleotides read TGTGCCAGCAGCACGCGGACTAGCGGGATAGGGAACACCGGGGAGCTGTTTTTT. Translating gives CASSTRTSGIGNTGELFF.

V and J are TRBV28 and TRBJ2-1, with 10 bases that match TRBD1. CDR1 and CDR2 from the germline V gene are MDHEN and SYDVKM. The CDR3 spans 15 residues. V shed 5 bases and J 8 bases; nucleotides not matched to a gene: 9. The CDR3 DNA reads as TGTGCCAGCAGTCAGCCGGGACAGGGGTTACATGAGCAGTTCTTC. This codes for CASSQPGQGLHEQFF.

This clone was detected a few times. The chain employs TRBV11-2 and TRBJ2-7; D not certain. V lost 3 bases and J lost 0, with 3 bases in between. CDR1 is SGHAT and CDR2 is FQNNGV in the germline V gene. This CDR3 spans 12 amino acids. CDR3 coding DNA: TGTGCCAGCAGCTTCGGCTCCTACGAGCAGTACTTC. It is translated as CASSFGSYEQYF. The entire variable domain, with the rest obtained from reference TRBV11-2 and TRBJ2-7, is as follows: EAGVAQSPRYKIIEKRQSVAFWCNPISGHATLYWYQQILGQGPKLLIQFQNNGVVDDSQLPKDRFSAERLKGVDSTLKIQPAKLEDSAVYLCASSFGSYEQYFGPGTRLTVT.

CDR3 residues: CASSSLGAGREKLFF. The CDR3, as DNA: TGTGCCAGCAGTTCACTCGGGGCAGGGAGGGAAAAACTGTTTTTT. The chain couples TRBV27 to TRBJ1-4, with D perhaps matching TRBD1 (5 bases). Germline CDR1 and CDR2: MNHEY and SMNVEV (reference sequence). The CDR3 is 15 residues long. V dropped 4 bases and J dropped 8 bases, with 17 bases sitting between them.

This clone was counted only a few times. Other DNA variants within this sample encode the same CDR3. The V and J genes are TRBV11-2 and TRBJ2-2; D gene uncertain. This CDR3 spans 13 amino acids. V was trimmed by 0 bases and J by 5 bases, leaving 4 bases between them. CDR1 SGHAT and CDR2 FQNNGV come from the germline V gene. The CDR3 spells CASSLDLTGELFF. The CDR3 bases are TGTGCCAGCAGCTTAGACTTAACCGGGGAGCTGTTTTTT.

The table lists this clone with a few counts. V usage is TRBV29-1 and J usage is TRBJ2-1, with D possibly matching TRBD1 (5 bases). V lost 7 bases, J lost 2 bases, and 15 bases lay in between. Germline lookup yields CDR1 SQVTM and CDR2 ANQGSEA. The CDR3 has 14 residues. The CDR3 DNA sequence: TGCAGCGGAAATCAGGGTGATACCTACAATGAGCAGTTCTTC. Translating it yields CSGNQGDTYNEQFF.

The chain employs TRBV7-2 and TRBJ2-5; 10 bases are a match to TRBD2. The CDR3 is made up of 13 amino acids. Germline CDR1 and CDR2: SGHTA and FQGNSA. V was pared by 5 bases and J by 4 bases, with 1 base of the junction left unmatched. CDR3 sequence: CASSPSGGETQYF. In nucleotides, the CDR3 is TGTGCCAGCAGCCCTAGCGGGGGAGAGACCCAGTACTTC.

The chain uses TRBV21-1 and TRBJ2-1; TRBD2, the table's D call, lacks a check against the DNA. TRBV21-1 is deemed a pseudogene. This CDR3 has 15 residues. The CDR3 sequence: CASSRNGTSCGEQFF. CDR3 sequence (DNA): TGTGCCAGCAGCCGTAACGGGACTAGCTGTGGTGAGCAGTTCTTC.

This chain uses TRBV9 with TRBJ2-7; 12 bases are a match to TRBD1. From germline, CDR1 is SGDLS and CDR2 YYNGEE. V was clipped by 4 bases and J by 7 bases; unmatched bases: 9. The CDR3 runs 15 residues. This CDR3 reads CASSSLGQGAGEQYF. The DNA for the CDR3 is TGTGCCAGCAGCTCCTTGGGACAGGGGGCGGGGGAGCAGTACTTC.

V and J are TRBV7-9 and TRBJ2-3; 10 nucleotides match TRBD2. In germline, CDR1 is SEHNR, CDR2 FQNEAQ (reference sequence). Trimming at V came to 4 bases and at J to 2 bases, leaving 3 bases not matched to a gene. The CDR3 is 15 amino acids. CDR3: CASSSSGRDTDTQYF. CDR3 coding DNA: TGTGCCAGCAGCTCAAGCGGGAGGGACACAGATACGCAGTATTTT.